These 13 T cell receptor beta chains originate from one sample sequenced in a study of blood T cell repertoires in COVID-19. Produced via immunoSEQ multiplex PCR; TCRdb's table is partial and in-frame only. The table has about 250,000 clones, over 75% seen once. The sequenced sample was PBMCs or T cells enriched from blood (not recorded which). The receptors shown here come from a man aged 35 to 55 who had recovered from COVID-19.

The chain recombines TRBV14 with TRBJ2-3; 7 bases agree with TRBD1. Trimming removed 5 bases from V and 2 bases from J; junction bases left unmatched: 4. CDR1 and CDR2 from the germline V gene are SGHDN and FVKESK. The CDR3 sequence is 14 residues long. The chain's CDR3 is CASSEQGLTDTQYF. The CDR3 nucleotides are TGTGCCAGCAGCGAACAGGGGCTCACAGATACGCAGTATTTT.

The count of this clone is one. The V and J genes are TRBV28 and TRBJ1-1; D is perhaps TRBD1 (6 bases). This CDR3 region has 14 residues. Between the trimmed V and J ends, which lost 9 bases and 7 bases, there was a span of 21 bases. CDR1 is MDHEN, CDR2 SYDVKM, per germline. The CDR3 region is CASNNPGAFYEAFF. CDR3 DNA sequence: TGTGCCAGTAATAATCCAGGGGCCTTTTATGAAGCTTTCTTT.

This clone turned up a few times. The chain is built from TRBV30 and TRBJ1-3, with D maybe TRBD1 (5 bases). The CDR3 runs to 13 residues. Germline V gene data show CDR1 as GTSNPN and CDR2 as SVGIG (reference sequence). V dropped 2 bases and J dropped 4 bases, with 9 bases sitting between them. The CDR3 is CAWSQGPGNTIYF. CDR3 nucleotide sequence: TGTGCCTGGAGTCAGGGTCCGGGAAACACCATATATTTT.

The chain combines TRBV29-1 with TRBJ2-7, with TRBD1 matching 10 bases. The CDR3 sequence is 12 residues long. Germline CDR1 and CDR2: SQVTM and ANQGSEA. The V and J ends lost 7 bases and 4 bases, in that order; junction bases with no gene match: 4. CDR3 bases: TGCAGCGCAGGGACAGGGGAGTACGAGCAGTACTTC. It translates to CSAGTGEYEQYF.

The CDR3: CATTGPSNTGELFF. CDR3 bases: TGTGCCACCACAGGACCCTCGAACACCGGGGAGCTGTTTTTT. The chain carries TRBV5-4 and TRBJ2-2; weak D call: TRBD1 (5 bases). Germline V gene lookup returns CDR1 SGHNT and CDR2 YYREEE (reference sequence). CDR3 length: 14 amino acids. The V gene lost 9 bases and the J gene lost 0 bases, with 12 bases spanning the gap. The full variable domain, with the rest looked up from reference TRBV5-4 and TRBJ2-2, is ETGVTQSPTHLIKTRGQQVTLRCSSQSGHNTVSWYQQALGQGPQFIFQYYREEENGRGNFPPRFSGLQFPNYSSELNVNALELDDSALYLCATTGPSNTGELFFGEGSRLTVL.

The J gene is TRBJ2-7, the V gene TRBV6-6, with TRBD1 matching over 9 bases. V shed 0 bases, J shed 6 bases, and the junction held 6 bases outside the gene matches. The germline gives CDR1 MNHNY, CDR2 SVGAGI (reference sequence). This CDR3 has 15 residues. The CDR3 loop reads CASSYSSGQGPEQYF. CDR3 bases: TGTGCCAGCAGTTACTCCTCGGGACAGGGACCCGAGCAGTACTTC.

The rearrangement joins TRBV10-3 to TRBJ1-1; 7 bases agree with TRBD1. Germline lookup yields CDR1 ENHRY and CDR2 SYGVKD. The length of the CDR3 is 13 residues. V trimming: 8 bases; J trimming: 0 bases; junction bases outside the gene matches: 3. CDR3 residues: CAISGGMNTEAFF. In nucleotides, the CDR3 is TGTGCCATCTCAGGGGGGATGAACACTGAAGCTTTCTTT.

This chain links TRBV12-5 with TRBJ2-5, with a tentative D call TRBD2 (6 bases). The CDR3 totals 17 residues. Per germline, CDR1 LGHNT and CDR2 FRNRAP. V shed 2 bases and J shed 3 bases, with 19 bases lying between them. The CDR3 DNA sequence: TGTGCTAGTGGTTTGCCCACTGGCGGGAAGGGTGAAGAGACCCAGTACTTC. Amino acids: CASGLPTGGKGEETQYF.

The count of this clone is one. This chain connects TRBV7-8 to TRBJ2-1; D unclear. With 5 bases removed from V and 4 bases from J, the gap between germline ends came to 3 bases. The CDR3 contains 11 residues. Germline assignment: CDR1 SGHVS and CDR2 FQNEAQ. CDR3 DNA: TGTGCCAGCAGCACATACAATGAGCAGTTCTTC. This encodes CASSTYNEQFF.

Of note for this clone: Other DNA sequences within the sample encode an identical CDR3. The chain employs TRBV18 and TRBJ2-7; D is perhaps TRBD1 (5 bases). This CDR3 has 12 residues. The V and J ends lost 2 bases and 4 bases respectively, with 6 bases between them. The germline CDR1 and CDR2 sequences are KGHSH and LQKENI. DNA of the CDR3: TGTGCCAGCTCACCAAGGGGATACGAGCAGTACTTC. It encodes CASSPRGYEQYF.

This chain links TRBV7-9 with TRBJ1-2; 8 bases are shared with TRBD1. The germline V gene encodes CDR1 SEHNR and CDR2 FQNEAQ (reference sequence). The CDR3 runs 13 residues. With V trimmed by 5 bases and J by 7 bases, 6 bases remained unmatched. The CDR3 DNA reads TGTGCCAGCAGCGTGGACAGGGCAAGTGGCTACACCTTC. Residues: CASSVDRASGYTF.

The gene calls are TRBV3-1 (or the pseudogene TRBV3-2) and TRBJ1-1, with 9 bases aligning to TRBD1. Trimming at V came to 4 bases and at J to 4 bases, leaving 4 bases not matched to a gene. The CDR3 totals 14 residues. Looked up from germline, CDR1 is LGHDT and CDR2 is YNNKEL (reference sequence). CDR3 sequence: CASSRGQGRTEAFF. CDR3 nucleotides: TGTGCCAGCAGCCGGGGACAGGGTCGCACTGAAGCTTTCTTT.

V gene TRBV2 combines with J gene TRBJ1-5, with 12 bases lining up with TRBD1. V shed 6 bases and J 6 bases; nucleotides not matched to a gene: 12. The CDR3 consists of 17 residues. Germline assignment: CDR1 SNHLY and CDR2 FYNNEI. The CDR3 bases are TGTGCCAGCAGCCCGCCGGGACAGGGGGCGCTTGGTCAGCCCCAGCATTTT. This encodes CASSPPGQGALGQPQHF.